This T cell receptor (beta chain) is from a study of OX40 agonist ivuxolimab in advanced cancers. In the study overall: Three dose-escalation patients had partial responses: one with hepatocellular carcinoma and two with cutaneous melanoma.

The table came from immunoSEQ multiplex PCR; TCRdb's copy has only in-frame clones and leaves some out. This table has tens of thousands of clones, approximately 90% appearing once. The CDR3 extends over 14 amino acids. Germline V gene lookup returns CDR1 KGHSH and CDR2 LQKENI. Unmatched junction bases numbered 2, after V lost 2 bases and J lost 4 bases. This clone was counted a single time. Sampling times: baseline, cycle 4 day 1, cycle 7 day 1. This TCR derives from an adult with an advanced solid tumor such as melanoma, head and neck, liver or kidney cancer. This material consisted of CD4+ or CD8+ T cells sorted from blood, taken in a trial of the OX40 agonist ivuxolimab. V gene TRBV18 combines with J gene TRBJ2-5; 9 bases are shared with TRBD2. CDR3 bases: TGTGCCAGCTCACCAGAGACTAGCGGAGAGACCCAGTACTTC. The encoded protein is CASSPETSGETQYF.